The sequence of this T cell receptor beta chain was determined in a study of blood T cell repertoires in COVID-19 (TCRdb year 2020). About the investigation overall: Collaborator samples came from the United States, Italy and Spain and covered acute and convalescent phases of COVID-19. Nearly every sample came with metadata listing a de-identified subject ID, COVID-19 status, age in years and sex. The repertoires were made available in a free public database intended to serve as a resource for research on the immune response to SARS-CoV-2. The prospective study material was composed of cDNA or gDNA derived from T cells, B-cell-depleted T cells, or PBMCs. The samples were drawn from the first 160 participants of the ongoing ImmuneRACE study and from some 1,300 subjects provided by 6 global collaborators. The dataset comprised deeply sampled blood TCRbeta repertoires from subjects exposed to, actively infected with, or recovered from COVID-19. Where HLA class I and class II types were available, the types were taken from metadata supplied by the sample provider, not from assay-based typing.

The collaborating institutions used their own protocols to collect whole blood in K2EDTA tubes. For TCRbeta analysis, collaborators shipped samples as frozen whole blood, isolated PBMCs, or DNA extracted from either of those sample types. TCRbeta CDR3 regions were amplified from genomic DNA using the immunoSEQ Assay, a bias-controlled multiplex PCR. Under the source paper's analysis protocol: Within the assay, amplification of reference gene primers was used to estimate how many nucleated cells each sample contained. To quantify the absolute abundance of each unique TCRbeta CDR3 rearrangement, sequence reads were collapsed and filtered. Productive Simpson clonality was computed per sample as the square root of Simpson's diversity index over productive rearrangements. The clones in this table, taken by TCRdb from immuneACCESS, are in-frame only. Not every clone is retained; where verified, under half of the shortfall comes from an unresolved V gene, and the cause of the rest is unknown. V, J and clone size are taken as reported in that table, and D and trimming were inferred from the DNA itself. This sample comprises under 350,000 clones, approximately 85% of them detected only once. The top ten clones comprise approximately 11% of the sample.

From its cysteine to its phenylalanine, the CDR3 spans 15 amino acids. Of all the DNA, just the CDR3 is kept, 45 bases in frame from base 1. The germline V gene provides CDR1 MNHEY and CDR2 SVGAGI. Trimming costs V 5 bases and J 1 base, and their ends lie 12 bases apart. Paper-wide results and their limitations: The quantity of clinical and demographic metadata differed by source and by participant and was supplied without curation.

Details on this clone: Its antigen is not yet known. Qualities for individual bases were not recorded, and no much larger clone is one base off.

The TCR comes from a woman aged 70-85 years with acute or convalescent COVID-19. The V gene is TRBV6-5 and the J gene is TRBJ1-3, with a tentative D gene TRBD1 over 6 matching bases. Source material: peripheral blood. CDR3 sequence: CASSRGAYSGNTIYF. The DNA sequence follows: TGTGCCAGCAGTCGGGGGGCTTATTCTGGAAACACCATATATTTT.